Presented here are 9 T cell receptor beta chains from one specimen sequenced in a study of shared clonotypes between healthy human individuals (dated by TCRdb to about 2020). Library method: the immunoSEQ multiplex PCR assay. TCRdb re-hosts the immuneACCESS table, in-frame sequences only. Its copies lack some clones; in the studies checked, an unresolved V gene accounts for under half of them, and the cause for the rest is not known. In all, the sample holds around 700,000 clones, and about 91% of those were seen once. The ten most abundant clones make up 24% of the sample. For the CD8 naive samples, CD45RO-negative cells were positively selected for CCR7, yielding a CD45RA+CCR7+ population from which TemRA cells were excluded. Sequenced material: naive CD8+ T cells sorted from blood. The sample's cell subset or site, from its label and the paper: CD45RA+CCR7+. These receptors were collected from a man in his thirties or forties in good health.

The J gene is TRBJ1-4, the V gene TRBV4-1; D gene uncertain. The CDR3 is 13 amino acids. The V gene lost 5 bases and the J gene lost 6 bases, with 10 bases spanning the gap. In germline, CDR1 is MGHRA, CDR2 YSYEKL. In DNA form, the CDR3 reads TGCGCCAGCAGCTTTACAACGTATGAAAAACTGTTTTTT. Its translation: CASSFTTYEKLFF.

This chain uses TRBV5-1 with TRBJ1-1, with D possibly TRBD1 on 6 matching bases. This CDR3 is built from 16 residues. The ends were cut back, 5 bases at V and 4 bases at J, with 21 bases in the middle. CDR1 and CDR2 from the germline V gene are SGHRS and YFSETQ. CDR3 sequence reads: CASSPVKQGVGTEAFF. In DNA, the CDR3 is TGCGCCAGCAGTCCCGTGAAACAGGGTGTAGGCACTGAAGCTTTCTTT. The variable domain in full, completed from reference TRBV5-1 and TRBJ1-1, reads KAGVTQTPRYLIKTRGQQVTLSCSPISGHRSVSWYQQTPGQGLQFLFEYFSETQRNKGNFPGRFSGRQFSNSRSEMNVSTLELGDSALYLCASSPVKQGVGTEAFFGQGTRLTVV.

V usage is TRBV6-1 and J usage is TRBJ2-7; no definite D call. This CDR3 has 13 amino acids. Germline V gene lookup returns CDR1 MNHNS and CDR2 SASEGT. Trimming took 10 bases from V and 1 from J, leaving 14 bases between them. The CDR3: CATQSEESYEQYF. CDR3 bases: TGTGCCACCCAGTCAGAGGAATCCTACGAGCAGTACTTC.

V gene TRBV10-3 combines with J gene TRBJ2-1; no reliable D call. The CDR3 has 14 residues. CDR1 and CDR2 from the germline V gene are ENHRY and SYGVKD. Trimming took 2 bases from V and 6 from J, leaving 11 bases between them. The CDR3 region is CAISEPRPTNEQFF. DNA of the CDR3: TGTGCCATCAGTGAGCCCCGACCAACCAATGAGCAGTTCTTC.

This clone was detected once. V gene TRBV4-2 combines with J gene TRBJ2-2; TRBD1 matches 9 bases. Germline CDR1 is LGHNA and CDR2 is YNFKEQ. V trimming: 5 bases; J trimming: 7 bases; junction bases outside the gene matches: 8. This CDR3 is 15 amino acids long. CDR3 residues: CASSMGQGTSGELFF. CDR3 DNA sequence: TGTGCCAGCAGCATGGGACAGGGAACCAGCGGGGAGCTGTTTTTT.

The chain carries TRBV7-9 and TRBJ1-5; D is ambiguous. Trimming pared 4 bases from V and 3 bases from J, leaving 10 bases between. Germline values: CDR1 SEHNR, CDR2 FQNEAQ (reference sequence). This CDR3 region has 14 residues. Here the CDR3 DNA reads TGTGCCAGCAGCTCGTCCCGGGACAATCAGCCCCAGCATTTT. Amino acids: CASSSSRDNQPQHF.

The chain couples TRBV6-1 to TRBJ2-7; 7 positions agree with TRBD2. With V trimmed by 1 base and J by 5 bases, 2 bases remained unmatched. This CDR3 region has 13 residues. The germline gives CDR1 MNHNS, CDR2 SASEGT. The CDR3 is CASSEVAGDEQYF. The CDR3 nucleotides are TGTGCCAGCAGTGAAGTGGCGGGGGACGAGCAGTACTTC.

J is TRBJ2-2 and V is TRBV10-1; TRBD2 agrees at 12 bases. V lost 6 bases to trimming and J lost 7 bases; unmatched junction nucleotides: 6. The CDR3 is made up of 15 amino acids. Germline V gene lookup returns CDR1 WNHNN and CDR2 SYGVQD (reference sequence). The CDR3 protein is CASRATSGSGGELFF. The CDR3 DNA is TGCGCCAGCAGGGCGACTAGCGGGAGTGGCGGGGAGCTGTTTTTT.

This clone was recorded once. The gene calls are TRBV11-3 and TRBJ2-7, with 7 bases aligning to TRBD1. CDR3 length: 14 residues. The J segment lost 2 bases and the V segment lost 4 bases, leaving 5 bases of the junction unmatched. The germline V gene has CDR1 SGHNT and CDR2 YENEEA. CDR3 DNA sequence: TGTGCCAGCAGCTCCCACAGGGGAGCCTACGAGCAGTACTTC. This translates into CASSSHRGAYEQYF.